Presented here are 7 T cell receptor beta chains from one specimen sequenced in a study of control samples from healthy donors and cancer patients. TCRdb keeps only in-frame clones here, not all; method: immunoSEQ multiplex PCR. The table lists 110,000 to 150,000 clones, 94% of them singletons. Source material: blood. The receptors shown here come from a man aged 40-49 years in good health.

This chain links TRBV18 with TRBJ1-5; D is unclear. Germline lookup yields CDR1 KGHSH and CDR2 LQKENI. V lost 3 bases and J lost 6, with 9 bases in between. The CDR3 contains 13 residues. CDR3 coding DNA: TGTGCCAGCTCACCTCGAGAAAGTCAGCCCCAGCATTTT. This encodes CASSPRESQPQHF.

The J gene is TRBJ2-5, the V gene TRBV7-2, with D possibly being TRBD2 (7 bases). The CDR3 has 16 residues. Germline V gene lookup returns CDR1 SGHTA and CDR2 FQGNSA. The ends were cut back, 1 base at V and 5 bases at J, with 17 bases in the middle. The CDR3 DNA follows: TGTGCCAGCAGCTTAGAGGGGGGGCTAGGTGAGGAGACCCAGTACTTC. Translated: CASSLEGGLGEETQYF. The whole variable domain, remainder taken from reference TRBV7-2 and TRBJ2-5, is GAGVSQSPSNKVTEKGKDVELRCDPISGHTALYWYRQSLGQGLEFLIYFQGNSAPDKSGLPSDRFSAERTGGSVSTLTIQRTQQEDSAVYLCASSLEGGLGEETQYFGPGTRLLVL.

The chain recombines TRBV24-1 with TRBJ2-2; TRBD2 matches 8 bases. The length of the CDR3 is 17 residues. The germline gives CDR1 KGHDR, CDR2 SFDVKD. With V trimmed by 0 bases and J by 0 bases, 2 bases remained unmatched. DNA of the CDR3: TGTGCCACCAGTGATTTGACTAGCGGAGCGAACACCGGGGAGCTGTTTTTT. Translation gives CATSDLTSGANTGELFF.

V is TRBV27 and J is TRBJ2-1, with D tentatively TRBD2 (5 bases). Between the trimmed V and J ends, which lost 7 bases and 12 bases, there was a span of 19 bases. There are 13 residues in the CDR3. Per the germline V gene, CDR1 is MNHEY and CDR2 is SMNVEV (reference sequence). The CDR3 loop reads CASTVGAGDGQFF. CDR3 nucleotides: TGTGCCAGCACGGTGGGAGCCGGGGATGGGCAGTTCTTC.

The gene calls are TRBV9 and TRBJ1-3; D gene uncertain. Per germline, CDR1 SGDLS and CDR2 YYNGEE. The CDR3 consists of 13 residues. V shed 4 bases and J shed 7 bases, with 12 bases lying between them. DNA of the CDR3: TGTGCCAGCAGCACTGCCCCGGAGAACACCATATATTTT. As protein: CASSTAPENTIYF.

The chain couples TRBV6-6 to TRBJ2-1; D is unresolved. This CDR3 has 13 amino acids. The germline V and J ends were trimmed by 5 bases and 3 bases, with 8 bases remaining between them. Germline CDR1 and CDR2: MNHNY and SVGAGI (reference sequence). The CDR3 nucleotides are TGTGCCAGCAGTGCGCAGTACTACAATGAGCAGTTCTTC. Protein: CASSAQYYNEQFF.

V is TRBV7-2 and J is TRBJ2-5; tentative D call: TRBD2 (6 bases). Germline values: CDR1 SGHTA, CDR2 FQGNSA. The V end was cut by 6 bases, the J end by 2 bases, with 19 bases between. This CDR3 is built from 16 residues. In DNA form, the CDR3 reads TGTGCCAGCAGACCTCTAGCGAGTACCCAGCAAGAGACCCAGTACTTC. Translating it yields CASRPLASTQQETQYF.